The rows below give T cell receptor beta chains drawn from one sample of a study of T-cell memory formation after mild COVID-19. TCRdb processed the 5' RACE reads anew with MiXCR; each CDR3 protein has one entry. This repertoire shows 250,000 to 350,000 distinct CDR3 sequences, about 15% found once; its top ten account for about a fifth. The sample taken for sequencing was PBMCs or a T cell subset sorted from them (not recorded which). The receptors shown here come from a man between 18 and 35 years old who had mild COVID-19 (a few samples of this study predate the infection). Cell type and time point are not known. The CDR3 runs from the conserved cysteine through the conserved F or W. The D gene is left open where the match is weak. Expanded clones are given a class, and other clones once, few, many or no size at all.

J | size | D | V | CDR3 | DNA
TRBJ1-2 | . | TRBD1 | TRBV5-5 | CASRPDPGGNYGYTF | TGTGCCAGCAGGCCCGATCCAGGGGGGAACTATGGCTACACCTTC
TRBJ2-3 | few | . | TRBV7-2 | CASSLGGRNTQYF | TGTGCCAGCAGCTTGGGGGGCCGAAATACGCAGTATTTT
TRBJ2-3 | few | TRBD2 | TRBV20-1 | CSASVTSGGADTQYF | TGCAGTGCTAGTGTAACTAGCGGGGGGGCAGATACGCAGTATTTT
TRBJ1-4 | many | . | TRBV29-1 | CSAALDGGEKLFF | TGCAGCGCCGCGTTGGACGGGGGTGAAAAACTGTTTTTT
TRBJ2-1 | many | TRBD1 | TRBV6-2/TRBV6-3 | CASSYSTARGSYNEQFF | TGTGCCAGCAGTTACTCGACGGCCAGGGGGTCCTACAATGAGCAGTTCTTC
TRBJ1-2 | . | TRBD1 | TRBV19 | CASSISGTGVNYGYTF | TGTGCCAGTAGTATATCCGGGACAGGCGTTAACTATGGCTACACCTTC
TRBJ2-1 | few | . | TRBV20-1 | CSGRRTGEQFF | TGCTCCGGACGAAGGACGGGTGAGCAGTTCTTC
TRBJ2-3 | . | TRBD2 | TRBV29-1 | CSVVPSGSTDTQYF | TGCAGCGTTGTGCCTAGCGGAAGCACAGATACGCAGTATTTT
TRBJ2-3 | . | TRBD1 | TRBV19 | CATKEQGADTQYF | TGTGCCACCAAGGAACAGGGGGCAGATACGCAGTATTTT
TRBJ1-2 | . | . | TRBV7-2 | CASSSFNYGYTF | TGTGCCAGCAGCTCGTTTAACTATGGCTACACCTTC
TRBJ1-5 | . | . | TRBV6-5 | CASSYLGGSQPQHF | TGTGCCAGCAGTTACTTAGGGGGTAGTCAGCCCCAGCATTTT
TRBJ1-2 | . | . | TRBV4-1 | CASTDAGGYTF | TGCGCCAGCACGGACGCGGGTGGCTACACCTTC
TRBJ1-3 | many | . | TRBV7-2 | CASSLGGLEGNTIYF | TGTGCCAGCAGCTTAGGGGGGCTGGAGGGAAACACCATATATTTT
TRBJ1-5 | . | . | TRBV4-3 | CASSQEGFDQPQHF | TGCGCCAGCAGCCAAGAGGGTTTCGATCAGCCCCAGCATTTT
TRBJ2-3 | few | . | TRBV20-1 | CSASYSGRTDTQYF | TGCAGTGCTAGTTATAGCGGTCGCACAGATACGCAGTATTTT
TRBJ2-3 | many | TRBD2 | TRBV5-1 | CASSFGTSGGTDTQYF | TGCGCCAGCAGCTTCGGGACTAGCGGGGGGACTGATACGCAGTATTTT
TRBJ2-5 | few | TRBD1 | TRBV5-1 | CASSLQGTSKTQYF | TGCGCCAGCAGTCTACAGGGGACGTCGAAGACCCAGTACTTC
TRBJ1-4 | . | . | TRBV7-2 | CASSGPHEKLFF | TGTGCCAGCAGCGGCCCTCATGAAAAACTGTTTTTT
TRBJ2-7 | few | TRBD1 | TRBV7-9 | CASSLARQGYEQYF | TGTGCCAGCAGCTTAGCCCGACAGGGCTACGAGCAGTACTTC
TRBJ2-7 | . | . | TRBV12-3/TRBV12-4 | CASSPHPPGEQYF | TGTGCCAGCAGTCCACACCCCCCGGGCGAGCAGTACTTC
TRBJ1-1 | . | . | TRBV12-3/TRBV12-4 | CASKGGWNTEAFF | TGTGCCAGCAAGGGGGGATGGAACACTGAAGCTTTCTTT
TRBJ1-5 | . | . | TRBV7-2 | CASSLEGMGQPQHF | TGTGCCAGCAGCTTAGAGGGGATGGGTCAGCCCCAGCATTTT
TRBJ2-7 | . | . | TRBV9 | CASSVGGEDYEQYF | TGTGCCAGCAGCGTAGGAGGCGAAGACTACGAGCAGTACTTC
TRBJ2-3 | few | . | TRBV6-5 | CASSYSETSTDTQYF | TGTGCCAGCAGTTACTCTGAGACTAGTACAGATACGCAGTATTTT
TRBJ2-3 | few | TRBD2 | TRBV7-3 | CASSLLLAGGIDTQYF | TGTGCCAGCAGCTTATTACTAGCGGGGGGTATTGATACGCAGTATTTT
TRBJ2-2 | many | . | TRBV5-1 | CASSLDPGRNTGELFF | TGCGCCAGCAGCTTGGACCCGGGACGGAACACCGGGGAGCTGTTTTTT
TRBJ1-6 | few | . | TRBV20-1 | CSARDREHSPLHF | TGCAGTGCTAGAGACAGGGAACATTCACCCCTCCACTTT
TRBJ1-3 | few | . | TRBV7-8 | CASSRPRVSGNTIYF | TGTGCCAGCAGCAGACCCAGGGTGTCTGGAAACACCATATATTTT
TRBJ1-1 | . | . | TRBV6-6 | CASTFFLNTEAFF | TGTGCCAGCACCTTTTTCCTGAACACTGAAGCTTTCTTT
TRBJ2-7 | few | TRBD1 | TRBV7-2 | CASSDRDRATYEQYF | TGTGCCAGCAGCGATCGGGACAGGGCAACCTACGAGCAGTACTTC
TRBJ1-6 | many | TRBD1 | TRBV27 | CASADRNSPLHF | TGTGCCAGCGCGGACAGGAATTCACCCCTCCACTTT
TRBJ2-5 | . | . | TRBV6-5 | CASRTFRGQYF | TGTGCCAGCAGGACCTTCCGGGGGCAGTACTTC
TRBJ2-5 | few | . | TRBV5-1 | CASSLGIIYQETQYF | TGCGCCAGCAGCTTGGGAATCATATACCAAGAGACCCAGTACTTC
TRBJ2-7 | . | . | TRBV11-2 | CASRAAGNYEQYF | TGTGCCAGCAGGGCGGCAGGGAATTACGAGCAGTACTTC
TRBJ1-5 | . | . | TRBV10-3 | CAISESQRNQPQHF | TGTGCCATCAGTGAGTCACAGCGCAATCAGCCCCAGCATTTT
TRBJ1-2 | . | . | TRBV7-9 | CASSPVQGTNYGYTF | TGTGCCAGCAGCCCGGTCCAGGGAACGAACTATGGCTACACCTTC
TRBJ2-1 | many | . | TRBV29-1 | CSVVRQQNEQFF | TGCAGCGTTGTTCGGCAGCAAAATGAGCAGTTCTTC
TRBJ1-4 | . | . | TRBV6-6 | CASSYRGPLAPNEKLFF | TGTGCCAGCAGTTATCGGGGTCCTCTAGCCCCAAATGAAAAACTGTTTTTT
TRBJ2-3 | . | TRBD2 | TRBV9 | CASSSPERGITDTQYF | TGTGCCAGCAGCTCCCCGGAGCGGGGCATCACAGATACGCAGTATTTT
TRBJ2-2 | . | . | TRBV7-9 | CASSSTVYRTGELFF | TGTGCCAGCAGCTCGACAGTTTATCGAACCGGGGAGCTGTTTTTT
TRBJ2-3 | few | TRBD1 | TRBV11-2 | CASSRDRGHIDTQYF | TGTGCCAGCAGCAGGGACAGGGGTCATATAGATACGCAGTATTTT
TRBJ2-2 | . | . | TRBV5-1 | CASSLEKQAALNTGELFF | TGCGCCAGCAGCTTGGAGAAACAGGCTGCCCTGAACACCGGGGAGCTGTTTTTT
TRBJ2-3 | . | TRBD1 | TRBV12-5 | CASGSRTGHTDTQYF | TGTGCTAGTGGTTCGAGGACAGGGCACACAGATACGCAGTATTTT
TRBJ2-5 | many | TRBD1 | TRBV7-6 | CASSRDREETQYF | TGTGCCAGCAGCAGGGACAGGGAGGAGACCCAGTACTTC
TRBJ2-1 | few | TRBD1 | TRBV7-2 | CASSRPGRGNEQFF | TGTGCCAGCAGCCGACCCGGCAGGGGGAATGAGCAGTTCTTC
TRBJ2-3 | many | . | TRBV5-1 | CASSLEGQFTDTQYF | TGCGCCAGCAGCTTGGAAGGACAGTTCACAGATACGCAGTATTTT
TRBJ2-1 | few | . | TRBV4-2 | CASSQDSGVTYNEQFF | TGTGCCAGCAGCCAAGACTCGGGTGTCACCTACAATGAGCAGTTCTTC
TRBJ2-3 | few | TRBD1 | TRBV3-1 | CASSPPGTGSDTQYF | TGTGCCAGCAGTCCCCCCGGGACAGGGTCAGATACGCAGTATTTT
TRBJ2-5 | few | . | TRBV6-6 | CASSYSEVGTLQETQYF | TGTGCCAGCAGTTACTCGGAGGTGGGAACGCTTCAAGAGACCCAGTACTTC
TRBJ1-1 | . | TRBD1 | TRBV9 | CASSAGGQGNPIAFF | TGTGCCAGCAGCGCGGGTGGACAGGGGAACCCTATTGCTTTCTTT
TRBJ2-1 | . | TRBD2 | TRBV20-1 | CSAAGLPSGYNNEQFF | TGCAGTGCTGCAGGACTTCCTAGCGGGTATAACAATGAGCAGTTCTTC
TRBJ2-7 | . | . | TRBV6-5 | CASRLRVGRPYEQYF | TGTGCCAGCAGATTACGAGTCGGACGCCCCTACGAGCAGTACTTC
TRBJ2-5 | few | TRBD1 | TRBV4-3 | CASSQRQGSQETQYF | TGCGCCAGCAGCCAGAGACAGGGGTCTCAGGAGACCCAGTACTTC
TRBJ2-3 | few | . | TRBV27 | CASSLLPRTDTQYF | TGTGCCAGCAGTTTACTGCCCCGCACAGATACGCAGTATTTT
TRBJ2-5 | . | . | TRBV13 | CASSYGLSETQYF | TGTGCCAGCAGCTACGGACTATCAGAGACCCAGTACTTC
TRBJ1-3 | . | . | TRBV7-9 | CASSLPRDGGGNTIYF | TGTGCCAGCAGCTTACCCCGGGACGGCGGTGGAAACACCATATATTTT
TRBJ1-2 | . | TRBD1 | TRBV9 | CASSTNRDRRDGYTF | TGTGCCAGCAGCACCAACCGGGACAGAAGGGATGGCTACACCTTC